The 30 T cell receptor beta chains below all came from one sample that was sequenced in a study of lymphopenia after photon versus proton radiotherapy. Profiling relied on immunoSEQ multiplex PCR, and the TCRdb table lists in-frame clones only, not all of them. The sample yields around 4,200 clones, 60% to 70% seen once. The sample consisted of peripheral blood, taken from a patient treated with proton-based radiotherapy. These receptors all stem from a man at least 80 years old with esophageal cancer.

The chain recombines TRBV6-1 with TRBJ2-7; D is unresolved. Germline V gives CDR1 MNHNS, CDR2 SASEGT. V was cut by 6 bases and J by 6 bases, with 6 bases left in between. The CDR3 has 10 amino acids. CDR3 in DNA: TGTGCCAGCAGGGATGGCGAGCAGTACTTC. This encodes CASRDGEQYF.

In this sample, this clone turned up a few times. The chain combines TRBV28 with TRBJ1-2, with 9 positions matching TRBD1. V shed 5 bases, J shed 4 bases, and the junction held 8 bases outside the gene matches. The CDR3 is 15 amino acids. Looked up from germline, CDR1 is MDHEN and CDR2 is SYDVKM. The DNA of the CDR3 is TGTGCCAGCAGTACATCCCGGGACAGGGTCTATGGCTACACCTTC. It is translated as CASSTSRDRVYGYTF.

This chain joins TRBV27 and TRBJ2-2, with 10 bases aligning to TRBD2. V was pared by 7 bases and J by 7 bases, with 6 bases of the junction left unmatched. The V gene's germline CDR1 is MNHEY and CDR2 SMNVEV (reference sequence). The CDR3 has 14 residues. CDR3 sequence reads: CASTIAGGRGELFF. The CDR3 nucleotides read TGTGCCAGCACCATAGCGGGGGGACGCGGGGAGCTGTTTTTT.

V gene TRBV6-6 combines with J gene TRBJ1-2; D uncertain. The CDR3 extends over 13 amino acids. Trimming removed 6 bases from V and 2 bases from J, with 10 bases in between. Germline-derived CDR1 and CDR2 are MNHNY and SVGAGI (reference sequence). CDR3 coding DNA: TGTGCCAGCAGGACCGCGGGGAACTATGGCTACACCTTC. Translating it yields CASRTAGNYGYTF.

The chain uses TRBV18 and TRBJ2-7, with 7 nucleotides matching TRBD1. The CDR3 is made up of 14 amino acids. The ends lost 5 bases at V and 0 bases at J; junction bases unmatched: 4. Germline loops: CDR1 KGHSH, CDR2 LQKENI. CDR3 amino acids: CASSEQGSSYEQYF. The CDR3 DNA follows: TGTGCCAGCTCAGAACAGGGGAGCTCCTACGAGCAGTACTTC.

The CDR3 is CASSWGTDSYEQYF. CDR3 DNA: TGTGCCAGCAGTTGGGGGACGGACTCCTACGAGCAGTACTTC. The chain uses TRBV27 and TRBJ2-5, with D perhaps matching TRBD1 or TRBD2 (5 bases each). Gene TRBJ2-7 matches the end of the DNA better, so the J call may be wrong. Germline assignment: CDR1 MNHEY and CDR2 SMNVEV (reference sequence). CDR3 length equals 14 residues.

DNA of the CDR3: TGCGCCAGCAGCCGATTGACTAGCGGGGGGTCGGGCACAGATACGCAGTATTTT. Protein: CASSRLTSGGSGTDTQYF. This chain links TRBV5-1 with TRBJ2-3, with 13 nucleotides matching TRBD2. Unmatched junction bases numbered 9, after V lost 4 bases and J lost 1 base. Germline V lookup: CDR1 SGHRS, CDR2 YFSETQ. The CDR3 runs 18 residues.

This clone was counted once. This CDR3 is CASSQDRWLMGTEAFF. Written as DNA, the CDR3 is TGTGCCAGCAGCCAAGATCGGTGGCTAATGGGAACTGAAGCTTTCTTT. The chain uses TRBV14 and TRBJ1-1; no firm D call. The CDR3 runs 16 residues. Germline V gene lookup returns CDR1 SGHDN and CDR2 FVKESK. Trimming removed 0 bases from V and 5 bases from J, with 16 bases in between.

CDR3: CASSQGGDGANYGYTF. CDR3 sequence (DNA): TGTGCCAGCAGCCAAGGGGGCGACGGCGCTAACTATGGCTACACCTTC. The V call is TRBV7-6, the J call TRBJ1-2; the match to TRBD1 covers 7 bases. This CDR3 comprises 16 residues. The germline V gene has CDR1 SGHVS and CDR2 FNYEAQ. J was trimmed by 0 bases and V by 5 bases; bases with no gene match: 9.

The chain combines TRBV9 with TRBJ2-1; 13 bases align to TRBD2. The junction had 3 bases not matched to a gene; V was cut back by 0 bases and J by 9 bases. CDR3 length: 15 residues. Germline assignment: CDR1 SGDLS and CDR2 YYNGEE. The CDR3 here is CASSVVGLAGSEQFF. CDR3 bases: TGTGCCAGCAGCGTAGTGGGACTAGCGGGGAGTGAGCAGTTCTTC.

The rearrangement links TRBV11-3 to TRBJ2-5; 12 bases fit TRBD2. Trimming took 5 bases from V and 5 from J; bases not matched to a gene: 12. CDR3 length: 17 residues. CDR1 and CDR2 from the germline V gene are SGHNT and YENEEA. The CDR3 nucleotides are TGTGCCAGCAGCCACGGACTAGCGGGACCCGTCGACGAGACCCAGTACTTC. This encodes CASSHGLAGPVDETQYF.

The chain uses TRBV9 and TRBJ2-7; possibly TRBD1 or TRBD2 for D (5 bases each). Germline-derived CDR1 and CDR2 are SGDLS and YYNGEE. V lost 3 bases and J lost 5, with 12 bases in between. The CDR3 extends over 13 amino acids. CDR3 region: CASSGGWFDEQYF. In DNA, the CDR3 is TGTGCCAGCAGCGGGGGGTGGTTCGACGAGCAGTACTTC.

Details on this clone: With only one base between it and a far larger clone, this is likely a read error. This rearrangement joins TRBV6-6 to TRBJ1-1; D not certain. The V gene lost 6 bases and the J gene lost 6 bases, with 17 bases spanning the gap. There are 14 residues in the CDR3. Germline V gene lookup returns CDR1 MNHNY and CDR2 SVGAGI (reference sequence). CDR3 bases: TGTGCCAGCAGAGAGACACGACGGGATGCTGAAGCTTTCTTT. It encodes CASRETRRDAEAFF.

The chain carries TRBV11-3 and TRBJ2-7, with TRBD1 identical over 8 bases. The CDR3 has 15 amino acids. Germline trimming cut 5 bases from V and 2 bases from J; bases unmatched to any gene: 8. CDR1 and CDR2 (germline): SGHNT, YENEEA. CDR3 amino acids: CASSQEQGAAYEQYF. CDR3 nucleotides: TGTGCCAGCAGCCAAGAGCAGGGGGCTGCCTACGAGCAGTACTTC.

The V gene is TRBV7-9, the J gene TRBJ2-3, with D uncertain. The CDR3 consists of 13 residues. Germline V lookup: CDR1 SEHNR, CDR2 FQNEAQ (reference sequence). V lost 1 base, J lost 5 bases, and 7 bases lay in between. The CDR3 DNA sequence: TGTGCCAGCAGCTTAGGGACGGGAGATACGCAGTATTTT. Translation gives CASSLGTGDTQYF.

This sequence joins TRBV21-1 and TRBJ2-7; the tabulated D call, TRBD2, remains unverified against the DNA. TRBV21-1 is a recognized pseudogene. This CDR3 has 15 residues. The CDR3 sequence is CASSPSYGGVYEQYF. The CDR3 DNA follows: TGTGCCAGCAGCCCCTCCTACGGGGGGGTGTACGAGCAGTACTTC.

This chain uses TRBV6-5 with TRBJ2-5; 7 bases agree with TRBD1. The CDR3 runs 11 residues. Germline CDR1 and CDR2: MNHEY and SVGAGI. V was clipped by 5 bases and J by 9 bases; unmatched bases: 3. Written as DNA, the CDR3 is TGTGCCAGCAGTAGAGACAGGGCCCAGTACTTC. Translating gives CASSRDRAQYF.

This clone was counted between two and nine times. This chain links TRBV11-2 with TRBJ1-3, with D tentatively TRBD1 (6 bases). V lost 4 bases and J 0 bases, leaving 7 bases between the germline ends. Per germline, CDR1 SGHAT and CDR2 FQNNGV. The CDR3 is 14 amino acids. The DNA of the CDR3 is TGTGCCAGCAGCTCACAGGGCTCTGGAAACACCATATATTTT. Amino acid sequence: CASSSQGSGNTIYF.

The chain uses TRBV6-4 and TRBJ1-6, with 7 bases lining up with TRBD1. The CDR3 runs to 13 residues. V was pared by 4 bases and J by 10 bases, with 4 bases of the junction left unmatched. In germline, CDR1 is MRHNA, CDR2 SNTAGT. The CDR3 spells CASSVAGGSPLHF. The CDR3 region has the DNA TGTGCCAGCAGTGTGGCAGGGGGGTCACCCCTCCACTTT.

The chain joins TRBV10-3 to TRBJ2-4, with TRBD2 identical over 8 bases. V shed 2 bases, J shed 9 bases, and the junction held 6 bases outside the gene matches. The CDR3 totals 14 residues. Germline V gene sequence: CDR1 ENHRY, CDR2 SYGVKD. This CDR3 is CAISEASGGGIQYF. The DNA of the CDR3 is TGTGCCATCAGTGAGGCGAGCGGGGGCGGCATTCAGTACTTC.

Only one count was recorded for this clone. This chain joins TRBV6-6 and TRBJ2-7; TRBD1 matches at 9 bases. Germline trimming cut 8 bases from V and 5 bases from J; bases unmatched to any gene: 13. CDR3 length equals 15 residues. Germline CDR1 and CDR2: MNHNY and SVGAGI (reference sequence). CDR3 in DNA: TGTGCCAGCGGGGATTCCGGGACAGGGTATAACGAGCAGTACTTC. Its translation: CASGDSGTGYNEQYF.

CDR3 nucleotides: TGTGCCAGCAATCGTAGACAGGCCCCCTACGAGCAGTACTTC. As protein: CASNRRQAPYEQYF. The chain carries TRBV30 and TRBJ2-7, with D maybe TRBD1 (6 bases). V was clipped by 8 bases and J by 2 bases, with 19 bases between them. Germline CDR1 is GTSNPN and CDR2 is SVGIG (reference sequence). The CDR3 is made up of 14 amino acids.

This chain uses TRBV27 with TRBJ2-7, with 7 bases aligning to TRBD1. The germline gives CDR1 MNHEY, CDR2 SMNVEV (reference sequence). The junction had 5 bases not matched to a gene; V was cut back by 5 bases and J by 4 bases. The CDR3 has 13 residues. The CDR3 region is CASSMTGLYEQYF. The CDR3 DNA reads as TGTGCCAGCAGTATGACAGGGTTGTACGAGCAGTACTTC.

The genes are TRBV7-3 and TRBJ1-6, with TRBD1 matching over 8 bases. The CDR3 runs to 15 residues. Losses at the gene ends were 6 bases for V and 5 bases for J; bases not matched to a gene: 6. Germline-derived CDR1 and CDR2 are SGHTA and FQGTGA. CDR3 residues: CASSTTGGNNSPLHF. The CDR3, as DNA: TGTGCCAGCAGTACAACAGGGGGTAATAATTCACCCCTCCACTTT.

This clone showed up just a few times. Other DNA sequences in this specimen translate into the identical CDR3. The chain uses TRBV30 and TRBJ2-7; TRBD2 might be the D (6 bases). CDR1 is GTSNPN and CDR2 is SVGIG in the germline V gene (reference sequence). The CDR3 extends over 12 amino acids. The V end lost 0 bases, the J end lost 4 bases, and 7 bases lay between the germline ends. DNA for the CDR3: TGTGCCTGGAGTGTACGGGGGTACGAGCAGTACTTC. Its protein product is CAWSVRGYEQYF.

The chain recombines TRBV7-3 with TRBJ1-4, with D perhaps matching TRBD1 (6 bases). Deletions cut 5 bases from V and 0 bases from J, with 7 bases between. Per germline, CDR1 SGHTA and CDR2 FQGTGA. This CDR3 contains 14 residues. CDR3 sequence: CASSTGTTNEKLFF. The CDR3 DNA reads TGTGCCAGCAGCACAGGGACAACTAATGAAAAACTGTTTTTT.

CDR3 protein: CASSSPVGNQPQHF. The CDR3 region has the DNA TGTGCCAGCAGCTCCCCCGTAGGCAATCAGCCCCAGCATTTT. The rearrangement uses TRBV7-2 and TRBJ1-5; D unresolved. The CDR3 consists of 14 residues. V lost 4 bases and J 2 bases, leaving 9 bases between the germline ends. Looked up from germline, CDR1 is SGHTA and CDR2 is FQGNSA.

The chain joins TRBV2 to TRBJ1-3; D unresolved. The CDR3 totals 14 residues. Per germline, CDR1 SNHLY and CDR2 FYNNEI. V lost 6 bases, J lost 0 bases, and 9 bases lay in between. CDR3 coding DNA: TGTGCCAGCAGGGACTGGAGCTCTGGAAACACCATATATTTT. It yields the protein CASRDWSSGNTIYF.

The chain employs TRBV4-2 and TRBJ2-7; 10 nucleotides line up with TRBD2. The CDR3 sequence is 14 residues long. Germline V gives CDR1 LGHNA, CDR2 YNFKEQ. V shed 4 bases and J 9 bases; nucleotides not matched to a gene: 9. The CDR3 region has the DNA TGTGCCAGCAGCCCCAGTAGCGGGGGGATGGGGCAGTACTTC. It specifies CASSPSSGGMGQYF.

The J gene is TRBJ1-1, the V gene TRBV19; 7 bases agree with TRBD1. Trimming at V came to 3 bases and at J to 5 bases, leaving 3 bases not matched to a gene. The CDR3 has 13 residues. Germline V gene data show CDR1 as LNHDA and CDR2 as SQIVND (reference sequence). The CDR3 spells CASSMQGDTEAFF. CDR3 sequence (DNA): TGTGCCAGTAGTATGCAGGGGGATACTGAAGCTTTCTTT.